A selection of T cell receptor beta chains follows, all from one sample in a study of cytomegalovirus exposure and HLA in healthy donors. Data came from immunoSEQ multiplex PCR; TCRdb stores just in-frame clones and leaves some out. The sample contains about 160,000 clones, roughly 80% of which appear only once. Sequences were obtained from PBMCs. The source of these receptors is a male donor in good health and CMV-seropositive. Both conserved end residues are part of each CDR3. Each record gives: D gene, J gene, CDR3 length, clone size, V gene, CDR3 DNA, CDR3 protein. The D gene is left open where the match is weak. Clone size is not always given. Where it is, it says once, few, many or a class for expanded clones.

NA	TRBJ1-2	11	NA	TRBV20-1	TGCAGTGCTAGACGGCAGGATGGCTACACCTTC	CSARRQDGYTF
NA	TRBJ1-4	15	NA	TRBV15	TGTGCCACCAGCAGAGATTGGCATGCCCCCACCGAACTGTTTTTT	CATSRDWHAPTELFF
NA	TRBJ2-7	11	NA	TRBV7-2	TGTGCCAGCAGCTTGGACAGCGAGCAGTACTTC	CASSLDSEQYF
NA	TRBJ1-5	14	NA	TRBV19	TGTGCCAGTAGTATTACGGGGGGCAATCAGCCCCAGCATTTT	CASSITGGNQPQHF
NA	TRBJ1-6	13	NA	TRBV11-3	TGTGCCAGCAGCTCGGACAGTAATTCACCCCTCCACTTT	CASSSDSNSPLHF
NA	TRBJ2-1	13	NA	TRBV30	TGTGCCTGGAGCTACGACAGCTACAATGAGCAGTTCTTC	CAWSYDSYNEQFF
NA	TRBJ1-5	16	NA	TRBV28	TGTGCCAGCAGTTTATCGGGGTTAAGGGGCAATCAGCCCCAGCATTTT	CASSLSGLRGNQPQHF
TRBD1	TRBJ1-1	15	many	TRBV5-4	TGTGCCAGCAGCTGGAGCCTGAACAGGGGCACTGAAGCTTTCTTT	CASSWSLNRGTEAFF
TRBD1	TRBJ1-1	15	NA	TRBV7-6	TGTGCCAGCAGACCCGCGACAGGGGGCGGCACTGAAGCTTTCTTT	CASRPATGGGTEAFF
TRBD1	TRBJ2-3	15	NA	TRBV5-1	TGCGCCAGCAGCTTTGGGACAGGTGGCCCCGATACGCAGTATTTT	CASSFGTGGPDTQYF
NA	TRBJ1-5	15	NA	TRBV28	TGTGCCAGCAGTCGACAGGATTTTAGCAATCAGCCCCAGCATTTT	CASSRQDFSNQPQHF
NA	TRBJ1-6	14	NA	TRBV5-1	TGCGCCAGCAGCTTGGGACAGGAGAATTCACCCCTCCACTTT	CASSLGQENSPLHF
NA	TRBJ1-2	14	NA	TRBV4-3	TGCGCCAGCAGCCAAGATGTAAACAGCAAGGGCTACACCTTC	CASSQDVNSKGYTF
TRBD1	TRBJ2-2	16	few	TRBV19	TGTGCCACTTCACAGGGGGCTTGGTTGGACACCGGGGAGCTGTTTTTT	CATSQGAWLDTGELFF
TRBD2	TRBJ2-1	18	NA	TRBV28	TGTGCCAGCAGCCCCTCGACTAGCGGGAGGTTCTCCTACAATGAGCAGTTCTTC	CASSPSTSGRFSYNEQFF
NA	TRBJ1-3	16	NA	TRBV9	TGTGCCAGCACGTCCAGTTTCGGGGACTCTGGAAACACCATATATTTT	CASTSSFGDSGNTIYF
TRBD1	TRBJ2-7	13	NA	TRBV4-3	TGCGCCAGCAGCCACGGACAGGGTAACGAGCAGTACTTC	CASSHGQGNEQYF
TRBD1	TRBJ1-5	15	NA	TRBV18	TGTGCCAGCTCATCCGGGACAGGGTGGTCGCAGCCCCAGCATTTT	CASSSGTGWSQPQHF
TRBD1	TRBJ2-7	17	NA	TRBV9	TGTGCCAGCAGCGGTAGAGGGGGGGACAGGGGGCAGGGCGAGCAGTACTTC	CASSGRGGDRGQGEQYF
TRBD2	TRBJ2-2	14	NA	TRBV29-1	TGCAGCGTTGGGACTAGCGGGAGACTCGGGGAGCTGTTTTTT	CSVGTSGRLGELFF
TRBD1	TRBJ2-7	13	NA	TRBV5-5	TGTGCCAGCAGCCGACAGGGGAGATACGAGCAGTACTTC	CASSRQGRYEQYF
TRBD1	TRBJ2-7	14	NA	TRBV19	TGTGCCAGTAGTATTGGGACAGCGGCCTACGAGCAGTACTTC	CASSIGTAAYEQYF
NA	TRBJ2-5	13	NA	TRBV30	TGTGCCTGGAGTGTATACCAGTTAGAGACCCAGTACTTC	CAWSVYQLETQYF
TRBD2	TRBJ2-3	16	NA	TRBV19	TGTGCCAGTAGTCCGGGCGGGGGAGGGGGCACAGATACGCAGTATTTT	CASSPGGGGGTDTQYF
NA	TRBJ2-1	15	NA	TRBV25-1	TGTGCCAGCAGTGCGGGGAGGATTTCCTACAATGAGCAGTTCTTC	CASSAGRISYNEQFF
NA	TRBJ2-1	14	few	TRBV19	TGTGCCAGTAGAAGCAGGGTCACCCACAATGAGCAGTTCTTC	CASRSRVTHNEQFF
NA	TRBJ2-2	15	NA	TRBV23-1	TGCGCCAGCAGTCACACGGACAGAAACACCGGGGAGCTGTTTTTT	CASSHTDRNTGELFF
NA	TRBJ2-7	14	NA	TRBV27	TGTGCCAGCAGTCCCTGGTTAGGGGGCTACGAGCAGTACTTC	CASSPWLGGYEQYF
NA	TRBJ1-2	14	NA	TRBV6-1	TGTGCCAGCAGTGCCGACAGATACAGCTATGGCTACACCTTC	CASSADRYSYGYTF
NA	TRBJ2-3	14	NA	TRBV7-2	TGTGCCAGCAGCTTAGACCAAGCACAGGTTACGCAGTATTTT	CASSLDQAQVTQYF
NA	TRBJ2-7	13	few	TRBV7-7	TGTGCCAGCAGCTTAGCGCTAAAGTACGAGCAGTACTTC	CASSLALKYEQYF
NA	TRBJ2-1	12	NA	TRBV27	TGTGCCAGCGGGAGCTCCTACAATGAGCAGTTCTTC	CASGSSYNEQFF
NA	TRBJ2-5	15	NA	TRBV4-3	TGCGCCAGCAGCCAAGGGACAGTGTACCAAGAGACCCAGTACTTC	CASSQGTVYQETQYF
NA	TRBJ2-3	14	NA	TRBV4-3	TGCGCCAGCAGCCGAGTTATTGAGAGGGATACGCAGTATTTT	CASSRVIERDTQYF
NA	TRBJ1-2	13	NA	TRBV30	TGTGCCTGCCAACCAGCAGGTGGCTATGGCTACACCTTC	CACQPAGGYGYTF
NA	TRBJ2-1	15	NA	TRBV5-1	TGCGCCAGCAGCCCCAGCCGACCGGGATACAATGAGCAGTTCTTC	CASSPSRPGYNEQFF
TRBD1	TRBJ1-4	15	NA	TRBV5-1	TGCGCCAGCAGCTTCCGGACAGGGAGGGATGAAAAACTGTTTTTT	CASSFRTGRDEKLFF
TRBD1	TRBJ2-5	14	NA	TRBV18	TGTGCCAGCTCACCGCGGACAGGGAAAGAGACCCAGTACTTC	CASSPRTGKETQYF
TRBD2	TRBJ2-7	14	NA	TRBV27	TGTGCCAGCAGTAGGACTAGCGGGAACTACGAGCAGTACTTC	CASSRTSGNYEQYF
NA	TRBJ2-3	15	NA	TRBV21-1	TGTGCCAGCAGCAAAGCGGGAGCTAGCACAGATACGCAGTATTTT	CASSKAGASTDTQYF